These T cell receptor beta chains were read from a single sample in a study of metastatic and nonmetastatic thyroid tumors. TCRdb redid the clone calls on the PCR reads using MiXCR. The sample comprises 20,000 or so clones, 23% of which are singletons, and 71% rests with the top ten. Sequencing used blood. The receptors come from a male donor with papillary thyroid cancer or a benign thyroid nodule (not recorded which). Some clones in this sample may be carry-over from other donors' samples. CDR3s include the opening cysteine and the closing phenylalanine or tryptophan. The order of the fields is V gene, clone size, CDR3 protein. Expanded clones are given a class, and other clones once, few, many or no size at all.

v_gene: TRBV6-1; abundance: NA; CDR3aa: CASEGGTYEQYF
v_gene: TRBV28; abundance: few; CDR3aa: CASSRGGNLLNTEAFF
v_gene: TRBV6-2/TRBV6-3; abundance: few; CDR3aa: CASSYSGRLGDNEQFF
v_gene: TRBV6-1; abundance: NA; CDR3aa: CASSEVRTGYGYTF
v_gene: TRBV12-3/TRBV12-4; abundance: many; CDR3aa: CASSFRLATTDTQYF
v_gene: TRBV6-1; abundance: many; CDR3aa: CASNSRDPSTSHEQYF
v_gene: TRBV19; abundance: few; CDR3aa: CASKGSAAGRMETQYF
v_gene: TRBV4-3; abundance: NA; CDR3aa: CASSQGATGNYGYTF
v_gene: TRBV11-2; abundance: many; CDR3aa: CASSSRNQGTDKYF
v_gene: TRBV20-1; abundance: few; CDR3aa: CSAEGGTSGSIYEQFF
v_gene: TRBV11-3; abundance: NA; CDR3aa: CASSSPRETDTQYF
v_gene: TRBV19; abundance: many; CDR3aa: CASSLRLAGVTYEQYF
v_gene: TRBV6-1; abundance: NA; CDR3aa: CASSLSGRANTGGLFF
v_gene: TRBV7-2; abundance: NA; CDR3aa: CASSPGTEHGYTF
v_gene: TRBV19; abundance: few; CDR3aa: CASRPRDYGYTF
v_gene: TRBV6-1; abundance: few; CDR3aa: CASSIPTWGAEQYF
v_gene: TRBV19; abundance: few; CDR3aa: CASRVAGGGVAKNIQYF
v_gene: TRBV10-2; abundance: many; CDR3aa: CASSASYRDTNEKLFF
v_gene: TRBV20-1; abundance: many; CDR3aa: CSAIQTMTDTQYF
v_gene: TRBV12-3/TRBV12-4; abundance: many; CDR3aa: CASRLGTSHYEQYF
v_gene: TRBV19; abundance: NA; CDR3aa: CASNPRDSGAGVVNEQFF
v_gene: TRBV24-1; abundance: NA; CDR3aa: CATSRGDEDTEAFF
v_gene: TRBV19; abundance: many; CDR3aa: CASGWGTPDTQYF
v_gene: TRBV20-1; abundance: NA; CDR3aa: CSARGEEETQYF
v_gene: TRBV9; abundance: NA; CDR3aa: CASSGGSREGYTF
v_gene: TRBV20-1; abundance: many; CDR3aa: CSASLPETYSNQPQHF
v_gene: TRBV16; abundance: many; CDR3aa: CASSQRGQANQPQHF
v_gene: TRBV27; abundance: NA; CDR3aa: CASSSTFYEQYF
v_gene: TRBV19; abundance: many; CDR3aa: CARGGRGQMNTEAFF
v_gene: TRBV20-1; abundance: NA; CDR3aa: CSARQGFGEKLFF
v_gene: TRBV19; abundance: NA; CDR3aa: CASSIAGLGSSYEQYF
v_gene: TRBV7-6; abundance: few; CDR3aa: CASSLATGDGELFF
v_gene: TRBV20-1; abundance: NA; CDR3aa: CSASGNVMSEQFF
v_gene: TRBV19; abundance: many; CDR3aa: CASRIGTVDGYTF
v_gene: TRBV20-1; abundance: NA; CDR3aa: CSEGRGGTSISEAFF
v_gene: TRBV6-1; abundance: many; CDR3aa: CASNRDSSNTEAFF
v_gene: TRBV6-2/TRBV6-3; abundance: many; CDR3aa: CASSETSGSTQETQYF
v_gene: TRBV9; abundance: many; CDR3aa: CASSVAGLNEQFF
v_gene: TRBV20-1; abundance: NA; CDR3aa: CSADTGGWQKFF
v_gene: TRBV12-5; abundance: NA; CDR3aa: CASETGKYNEQFF
v_gene: TRBV2; abundance: many; CDR3aa: CASSAGFQETQYF
v_gene: TRBV11-2; abundance: many; CDR3aa: CASSPIISNYGYTF
v_gene: TRBV28; abundance: NA; CDR3aa: CASSLRPGRRVGLGNTIYF
v_gene: TRBV10-2; abundance: NA; CDR3aa: CASSEIGVLYTF
v_gene: TRBV24-1; abundance: few; CDR3aa: CATSRERETQYF
v_gene: TRBV19; abundance: NA; CDR3aa: CASSIFSGQDTDTQYF
v_gene: TRBV19; abundance: NA; CDR3aa: CASTGLAIEQFF
v_gene: TRBV10-3; abundance: few; CDR3aa: CAISDLGQGWGTDTQYF
v_gene: TRBV19; abundance: many; CDR3aa: CASIGKGADEQFF
v_gene: TRBV19; abundance: many; CDR3aa: CASSIILNTEAFF
v_gene: TRBV19; abundance: NA; CDR3aa: CASSPGQRNSPLHF
v_gene: TRBV11-2; abundance: NA; CDR3aa: CASSLATNSPLHF
v_gene: TRBV20-1; abundance: many; CDR3aa: CSAPFPQDEQYF
v_gene: TRBV5-1; abundance: NA; CDR3aa: CASSPNQDTEAFF
v_gene: TRBV6-2/TRBV6-3; abundance: few; CDR3aa: CASSYSSGALTGELFF
v_gene: TRBV2; abundance: few; CDR3aa: CASRWGAGELFF
v_gene: TRBV2; abundance: many; CDR3aa: CASTRRREGRGEQFF
v_gene: TRBV11-2; abundance: NA; CDR3aa: CASSLGLNEQFF
v_gene: TRBV20-1; abundance: NA; CDR3aa: CSARTSQPYGYTF
v_gene: TRBV19; abundance: many; CDR3aa: CATRTGGALDKLFF